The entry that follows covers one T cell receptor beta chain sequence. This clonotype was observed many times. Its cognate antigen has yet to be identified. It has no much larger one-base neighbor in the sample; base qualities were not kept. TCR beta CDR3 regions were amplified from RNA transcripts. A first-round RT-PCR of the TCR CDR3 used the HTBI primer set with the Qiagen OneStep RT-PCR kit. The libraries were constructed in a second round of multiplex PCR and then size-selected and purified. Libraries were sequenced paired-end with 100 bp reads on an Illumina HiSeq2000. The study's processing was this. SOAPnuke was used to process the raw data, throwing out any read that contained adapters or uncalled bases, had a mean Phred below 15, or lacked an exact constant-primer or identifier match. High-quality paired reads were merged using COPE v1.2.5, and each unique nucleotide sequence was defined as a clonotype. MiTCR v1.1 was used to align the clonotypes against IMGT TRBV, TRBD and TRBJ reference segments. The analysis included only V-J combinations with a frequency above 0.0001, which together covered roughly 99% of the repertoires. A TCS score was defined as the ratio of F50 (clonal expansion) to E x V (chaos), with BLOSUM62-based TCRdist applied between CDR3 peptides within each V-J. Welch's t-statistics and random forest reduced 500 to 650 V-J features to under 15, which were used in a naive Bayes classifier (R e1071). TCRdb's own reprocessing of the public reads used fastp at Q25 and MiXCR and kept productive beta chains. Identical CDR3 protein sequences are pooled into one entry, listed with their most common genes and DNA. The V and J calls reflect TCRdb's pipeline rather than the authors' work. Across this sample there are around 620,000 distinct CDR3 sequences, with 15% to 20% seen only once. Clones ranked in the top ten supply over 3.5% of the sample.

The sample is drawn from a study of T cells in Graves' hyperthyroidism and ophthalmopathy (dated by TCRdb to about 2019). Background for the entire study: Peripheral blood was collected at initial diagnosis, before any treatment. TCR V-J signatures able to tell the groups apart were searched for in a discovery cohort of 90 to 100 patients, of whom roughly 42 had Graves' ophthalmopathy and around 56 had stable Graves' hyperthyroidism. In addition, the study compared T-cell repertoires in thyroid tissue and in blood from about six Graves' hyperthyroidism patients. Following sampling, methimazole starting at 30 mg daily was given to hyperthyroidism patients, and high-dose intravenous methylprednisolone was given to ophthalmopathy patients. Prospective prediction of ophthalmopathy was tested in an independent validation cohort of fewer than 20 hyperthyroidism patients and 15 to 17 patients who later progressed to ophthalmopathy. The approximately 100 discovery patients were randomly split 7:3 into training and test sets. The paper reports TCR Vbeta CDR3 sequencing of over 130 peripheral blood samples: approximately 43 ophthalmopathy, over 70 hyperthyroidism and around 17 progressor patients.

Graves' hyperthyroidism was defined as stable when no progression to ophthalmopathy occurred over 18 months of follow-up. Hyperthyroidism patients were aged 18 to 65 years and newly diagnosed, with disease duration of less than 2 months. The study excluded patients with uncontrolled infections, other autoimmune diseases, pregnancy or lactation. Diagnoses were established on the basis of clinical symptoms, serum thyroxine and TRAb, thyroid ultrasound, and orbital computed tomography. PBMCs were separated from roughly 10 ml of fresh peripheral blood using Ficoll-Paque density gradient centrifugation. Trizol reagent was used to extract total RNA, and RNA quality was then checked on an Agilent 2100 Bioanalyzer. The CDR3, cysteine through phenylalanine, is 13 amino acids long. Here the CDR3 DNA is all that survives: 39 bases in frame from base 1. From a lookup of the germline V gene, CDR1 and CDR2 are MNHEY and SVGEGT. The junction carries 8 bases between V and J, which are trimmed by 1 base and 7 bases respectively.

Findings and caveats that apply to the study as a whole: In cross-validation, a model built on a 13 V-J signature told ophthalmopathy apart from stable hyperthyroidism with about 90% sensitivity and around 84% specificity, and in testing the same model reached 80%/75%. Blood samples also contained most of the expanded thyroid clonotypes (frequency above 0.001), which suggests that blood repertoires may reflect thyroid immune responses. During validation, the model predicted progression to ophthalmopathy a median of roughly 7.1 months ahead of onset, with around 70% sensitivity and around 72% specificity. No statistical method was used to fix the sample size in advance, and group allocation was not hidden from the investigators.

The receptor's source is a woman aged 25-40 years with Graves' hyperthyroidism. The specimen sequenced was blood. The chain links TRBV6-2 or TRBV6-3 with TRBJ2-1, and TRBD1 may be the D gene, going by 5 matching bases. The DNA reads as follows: TGTGCCAGCAGTTACTTCCGACAGAATGAGCAGTTCTTC. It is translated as CASSYFRQNEQFF.